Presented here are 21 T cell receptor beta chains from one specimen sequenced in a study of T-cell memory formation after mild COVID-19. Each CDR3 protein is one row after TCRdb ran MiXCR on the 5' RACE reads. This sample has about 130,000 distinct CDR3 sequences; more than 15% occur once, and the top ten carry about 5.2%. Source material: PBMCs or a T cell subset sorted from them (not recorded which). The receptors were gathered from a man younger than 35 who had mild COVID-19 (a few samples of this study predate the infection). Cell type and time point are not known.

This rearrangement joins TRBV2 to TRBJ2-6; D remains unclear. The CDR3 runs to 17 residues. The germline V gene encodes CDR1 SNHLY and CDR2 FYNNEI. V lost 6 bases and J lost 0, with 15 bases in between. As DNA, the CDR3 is TGTGCCAGCAGCCCACCGACATTTCGCTCTGGGGCCAACGTCCTGACTTTC. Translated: CASSPPTFRSGANVLTF.

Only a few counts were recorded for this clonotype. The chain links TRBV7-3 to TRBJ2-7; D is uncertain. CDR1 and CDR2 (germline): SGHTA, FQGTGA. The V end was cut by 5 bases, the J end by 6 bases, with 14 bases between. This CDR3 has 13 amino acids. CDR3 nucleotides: TGTGCCAGCAGCCTCTCCCTGGTCTCCGAGCAGTACTTC. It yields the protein CASSLSLVSEQYF.

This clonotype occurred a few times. The CDR3 loop is CSCMVTNEKLFF. The CDR3 DNA sequence: TGCAGCTGTATGGTAACTAATGAAAAACTGTTTTTT. The chain has TRBV29-1 and TRBJ1-4; D ambiguous. This CDR3 is 12 amino acids long. Trimming took off 8 bases at V and 1 base at J, with 8 bases between the two ends. Germline lookup yields CDR1 SQVTM and CDR2 ANQGSEA.

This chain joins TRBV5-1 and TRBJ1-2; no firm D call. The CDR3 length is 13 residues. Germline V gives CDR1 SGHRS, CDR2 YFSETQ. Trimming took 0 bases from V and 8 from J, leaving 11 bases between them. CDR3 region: CASSLEDERGYTF. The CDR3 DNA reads TGCGCCAGCAGCTTGGAGGACGAAAGGGGCTACACCTTC. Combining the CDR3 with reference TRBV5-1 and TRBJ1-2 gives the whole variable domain KAGVTQTPRYLIKTRGQQVTLSCSPISGHRSVSWYQQTPGQGLQFLFEYFSETQRNKGNFPGRFSGRQFSNSRSEMNVSTLELGDSALYLCASSLEDERGYTFGSGTRLTVV.

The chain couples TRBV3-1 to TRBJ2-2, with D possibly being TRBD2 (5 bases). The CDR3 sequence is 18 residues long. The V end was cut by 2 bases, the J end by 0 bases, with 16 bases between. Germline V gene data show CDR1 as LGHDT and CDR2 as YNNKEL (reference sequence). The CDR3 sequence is CASSQSGFRSPNTGELFF. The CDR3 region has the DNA TGTGCCAGCAGCCAAAGCGGCTTCCGATCACCGAACACCGGGGAGCTGTTTTTT.

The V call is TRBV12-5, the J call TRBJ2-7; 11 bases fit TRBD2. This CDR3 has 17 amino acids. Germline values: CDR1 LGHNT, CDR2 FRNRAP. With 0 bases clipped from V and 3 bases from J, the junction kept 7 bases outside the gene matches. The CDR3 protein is CASGLVVLAGGLYEQYF. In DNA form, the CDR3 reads TGTGCTAGTGGTTTGGTAGTCCTAGCGGGGGGCCTCTACGAGCAGTACTTC.

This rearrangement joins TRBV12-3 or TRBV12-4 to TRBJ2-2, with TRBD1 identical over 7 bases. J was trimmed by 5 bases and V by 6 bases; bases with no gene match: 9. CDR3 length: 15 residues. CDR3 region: CASRTGWGMTGELFF. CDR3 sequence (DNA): TGTGCCAGCAGGACAGGGTGGGGAATGACCGGGGAGCTGTTTTTT.

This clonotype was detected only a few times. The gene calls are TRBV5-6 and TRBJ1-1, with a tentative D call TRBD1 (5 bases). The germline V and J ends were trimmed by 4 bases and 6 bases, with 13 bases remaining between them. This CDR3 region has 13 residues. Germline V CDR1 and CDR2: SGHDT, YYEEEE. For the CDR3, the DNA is TGTGCCAGCAGCCTGGACACCATGTCTGAAGCTTTCTTT. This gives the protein CASSLDTMSEAFF.

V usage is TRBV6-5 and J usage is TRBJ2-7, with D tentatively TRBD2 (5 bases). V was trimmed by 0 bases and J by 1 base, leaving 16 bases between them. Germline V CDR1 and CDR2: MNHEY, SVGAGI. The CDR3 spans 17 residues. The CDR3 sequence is CASSYSTGEQPSYEQYV. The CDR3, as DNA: TGTGCCAGCAGTTACTCGACTGGGGAGCAGCCTTCCTACGAGCAGTACGTC.

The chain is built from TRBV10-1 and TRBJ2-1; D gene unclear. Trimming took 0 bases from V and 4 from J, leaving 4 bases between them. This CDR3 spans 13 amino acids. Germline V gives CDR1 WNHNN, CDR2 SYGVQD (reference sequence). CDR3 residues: CASSESRYNEQFF. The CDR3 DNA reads TGCGCCAGCAGTGAGTCTCGATACAATGAGCAGTTCTTC.

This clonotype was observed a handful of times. CDR3 protein: CASKGAWNTEAFF. The DNA for the CDR3 is TGTGCCAGCAAGGGGGCATGGAACACTGAAGCTTTCTTT. The rearrangement joins TRBV6-1 to TRBJ1-1, with 7 bases fitting TRBD1. Trimming took 7 bases from V and 1 from J; bases not matched to a gene: 3. The CDR3 spans 13 residues. Per germline, CDR1 MNHNS and CDR2 SASEGT.

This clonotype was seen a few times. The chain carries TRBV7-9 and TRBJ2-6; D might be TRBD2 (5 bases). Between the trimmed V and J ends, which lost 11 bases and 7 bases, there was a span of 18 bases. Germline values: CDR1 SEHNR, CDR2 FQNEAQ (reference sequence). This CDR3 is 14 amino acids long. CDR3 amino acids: CASPEGSDANVLTF. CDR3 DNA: TGTGCCTCCCCCGAGGGAAGTGATGCCAACGTCCTGACTTTC.

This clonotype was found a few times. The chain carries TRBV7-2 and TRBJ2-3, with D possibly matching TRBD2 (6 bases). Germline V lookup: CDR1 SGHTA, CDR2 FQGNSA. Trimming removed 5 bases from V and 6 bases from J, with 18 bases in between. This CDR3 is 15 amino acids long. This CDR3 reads CASSARLVALDTQYF. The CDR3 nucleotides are TGTGCCAGCAGCGCCAGACTAGTTGCGCTGGATACGCAGTATTTT.

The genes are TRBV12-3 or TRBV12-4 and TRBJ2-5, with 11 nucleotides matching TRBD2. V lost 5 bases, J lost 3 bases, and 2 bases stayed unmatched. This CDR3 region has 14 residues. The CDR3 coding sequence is TGTGCCAGCAGTCCGACTAGCGGGAAAGAGACCCAGTACTTC. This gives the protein CASSPTSGKETQYF.

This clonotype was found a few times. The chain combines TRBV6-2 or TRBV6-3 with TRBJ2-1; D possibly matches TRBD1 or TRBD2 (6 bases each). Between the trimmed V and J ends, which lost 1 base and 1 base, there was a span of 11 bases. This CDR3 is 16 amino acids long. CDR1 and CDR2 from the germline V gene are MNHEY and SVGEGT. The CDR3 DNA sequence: TGTGCCAGCAGTTACTTTCGGGGGCGGTCCTACAATGAGCAGTTCTTC. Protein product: CASSYFRGRSYNEQFF.

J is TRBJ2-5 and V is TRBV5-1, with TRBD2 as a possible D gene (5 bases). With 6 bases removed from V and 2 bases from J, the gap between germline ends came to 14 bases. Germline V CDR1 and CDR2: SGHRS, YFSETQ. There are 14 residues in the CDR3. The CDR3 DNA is TGCGCCAGCACCCCGTCGGGGTTACAAGAGACCCAGTACTTC. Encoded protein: CASTPSGLQETQYF.

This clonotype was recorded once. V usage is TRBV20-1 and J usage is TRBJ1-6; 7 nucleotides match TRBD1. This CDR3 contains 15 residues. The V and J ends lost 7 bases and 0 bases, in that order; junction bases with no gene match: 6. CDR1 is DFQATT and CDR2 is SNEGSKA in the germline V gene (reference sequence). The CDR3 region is CSVRTGDSYNSPLHF. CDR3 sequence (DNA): TGCAGTGTTAGGACAGGCGACTCCTATAATTCACCCCTCCACTTT.

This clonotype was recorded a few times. CDR3 in DNA: TGTGCCGCCGGGGCGGGGGGCACAGATACGCAGTATTTT. Protein: CAAGAGGTDTQYF. V gene TRBV24-1 combines with J gene TRBJ2-3, with TRBD2 matching 7 bases. There are 13 residues in the CDR3. Trimming at V came to 12 bases and at J to 1 base, leaving 6 bases not matched to a gene. CDR1 and CDR2 (germline): KGHDR, SFDVKD.

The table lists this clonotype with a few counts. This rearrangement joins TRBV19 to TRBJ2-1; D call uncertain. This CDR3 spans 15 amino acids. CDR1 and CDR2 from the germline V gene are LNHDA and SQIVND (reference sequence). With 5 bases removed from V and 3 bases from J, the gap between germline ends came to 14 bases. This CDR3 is CASSFAELVYNEQFF. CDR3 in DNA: TGTGCCAGTAGTTTTGCGGAACTCGTCTACAATGAGCAGTTCTTC.

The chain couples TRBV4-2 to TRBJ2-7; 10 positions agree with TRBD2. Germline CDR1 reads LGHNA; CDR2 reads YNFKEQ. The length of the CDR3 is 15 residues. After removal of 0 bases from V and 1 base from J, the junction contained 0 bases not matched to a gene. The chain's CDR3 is CASSQELAGSYEQYV. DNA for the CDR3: TGTGCCAGCAGCCAAGAACTAGCGGGGTCCTACGAGCAGTACGTC.

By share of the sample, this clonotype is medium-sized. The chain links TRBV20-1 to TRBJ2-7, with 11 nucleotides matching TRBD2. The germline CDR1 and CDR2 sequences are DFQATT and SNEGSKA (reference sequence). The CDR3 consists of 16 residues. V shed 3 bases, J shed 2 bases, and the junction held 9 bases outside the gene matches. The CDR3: CSASESNSGGAYEQYV. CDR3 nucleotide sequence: TGCAGTGCTAGCGAGTCTAATAGCGGGGGGGCCTACGAGCAGTACGTC.